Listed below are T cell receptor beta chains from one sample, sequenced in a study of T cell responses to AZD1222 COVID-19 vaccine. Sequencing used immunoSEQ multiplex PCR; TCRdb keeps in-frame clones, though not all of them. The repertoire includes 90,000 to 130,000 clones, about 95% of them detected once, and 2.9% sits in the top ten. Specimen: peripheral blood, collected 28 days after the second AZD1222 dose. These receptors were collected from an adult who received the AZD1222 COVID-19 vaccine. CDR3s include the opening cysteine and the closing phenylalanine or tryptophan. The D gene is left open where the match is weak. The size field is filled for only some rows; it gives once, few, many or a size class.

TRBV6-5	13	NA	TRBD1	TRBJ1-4	TGTGCCAGCAGCCTGACAGGGAATGAAAAACTGTTTTTT	CASSLTGNEKLFF
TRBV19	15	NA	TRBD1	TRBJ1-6	TGTGCCGCCACAGGGGCGCGGGACTATAATTCACCCCTCCACTTT	CAATGARDYNSPLHF
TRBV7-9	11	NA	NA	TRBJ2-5	TGTGCCACTGGACAGCAAGAGACCCAGTACTTC	CATGQQETQYF
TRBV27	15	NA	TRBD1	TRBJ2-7	TGTGCCAGCAGTTTAAAGGGACAGGGATTCCAAGAGCAGTACTTC	CASSLKGQGFQEQYF
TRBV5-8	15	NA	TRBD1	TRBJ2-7	TGTGCCAGCAGCTTGGGGGACAGGTTTACCTACGAGCAGTACTTC	CASSLGDRFTYEQYF
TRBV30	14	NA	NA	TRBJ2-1	TGTGCCTGGAGTGCCAGCCCCCTAAGCAATGAGCAGTTCTTC	CAWSASPLSNEQFF
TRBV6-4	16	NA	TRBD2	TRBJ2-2	TGTGCCATCCTTAAGGGACTAGCGGGAGGGGACAGTGAGCTGTTTTTT	CAILKGLAGGDSELFF
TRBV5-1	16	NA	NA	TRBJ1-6	TGCGCCAGCAGCCCAACACAGGGCGCTGGCAATTCACCCCTCCACTTT	CASSPTQGAGNSPLHF
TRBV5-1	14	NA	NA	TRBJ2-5	TGCGCCAGCAGCTTGTCGGCGGGGCCTGAGACCCAGTACTTC	CASSLSAGPETQYF
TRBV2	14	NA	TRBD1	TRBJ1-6	TGTGCCACTTACCGGGACAGTTCTAATTCACCCCTCCACTTT	CATYRDSSNSPLHF
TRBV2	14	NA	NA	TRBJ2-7	TGTGCCAGCACCGGGGAGGCCACGGGGTACGAGCAGTACTTC	CASTGEATGYEQYF
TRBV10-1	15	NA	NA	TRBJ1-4	TGCGCCAGCAGTCAACAGGGAACAGGGAATGAAAAACTGTTTTTT	CASSQQGTGNEKLFF
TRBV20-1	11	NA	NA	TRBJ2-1	TGCAGTGCTAGGGTAGTTAATGAGCAGTTCTTC	CSARVVNEQFF
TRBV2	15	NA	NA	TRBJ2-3	TGTGCCAGCAGGGCCACTAGCTTTGGTACAGATACGCAGTATTTT	CASRATSFGTDTQYF
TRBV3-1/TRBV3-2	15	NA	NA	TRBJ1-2	TGTGCCAGCAGCCAAGTCCTAGGGGTCAACTATGGCTACACCTTC	CASSQVLGVNYGYTF
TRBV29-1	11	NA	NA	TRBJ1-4	TGCAGCGTTGGGTCAAATGAAAAACTGTTTTTT	CSVGSNEKLFF
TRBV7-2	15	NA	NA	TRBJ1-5	TGTGCCAGCAGCTCACAAACCGTCGGGGGTCAGCCCCAGCATTTT	CASSSQTVGGQPQHF
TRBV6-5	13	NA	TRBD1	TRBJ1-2	TGTGCCAGCAGGGGGGGGACAGGCTATGGCTACACCTTC	CASRGGTGYGYTF
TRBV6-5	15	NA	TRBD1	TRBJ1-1	TGTGCCAGCAGTCTCCGGGACAGGGGTAACACTGAAGCTTTCTTT	CASSLRDRGNTEAFF
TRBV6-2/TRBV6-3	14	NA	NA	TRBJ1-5	TGTGCCAGCAGTTCGGACCCGGAGCATGGGCCCCAGCATTTT	CASSSDPEHGPQHF
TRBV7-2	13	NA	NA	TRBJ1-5	TGTGCCAGCTCTCGGGACCGCTATCAGCCCCAGCATTTT	CASSRDRYQPQHF
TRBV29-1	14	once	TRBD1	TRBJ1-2	TGCAGCGTTGACGACACAGGGGGAGCGGATGGCTACACCTTC	CSVDDTGGADGYTF
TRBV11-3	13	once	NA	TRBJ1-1	TGTGCCAGCAGCCCGACACAGGGAACTGAAGCTTTCTTT	CASSPTQGTEAFF
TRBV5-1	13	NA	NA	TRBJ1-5	TGCGCCAGCAGCTTGACTGGGGAACAGCCCCAGCATTTT	CASSLTGEQPQHF
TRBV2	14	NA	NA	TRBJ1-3	TGTGCCAGCAGTGCCTTGGCAGCTGGAAACACCATATATTTT	CASSALAAGNTIYF
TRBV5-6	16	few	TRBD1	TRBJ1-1	TGTGCCAGCAGCTCCGGGACAGGGGGTTACGGAACTGAAGCTTTCTTT	CASSSGTGGYGTEAFF
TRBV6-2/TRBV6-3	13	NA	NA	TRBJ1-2	TGTGCCAGCAGCCCAGACGGGGCCAGGGGCTACACCTTC	CASSPDGARGYTF
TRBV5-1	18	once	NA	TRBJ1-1	TGCGCCAGCAGCATACGGTTTGGACAGCCTTTCGGGGAGCCTGAAGCTTTCTTT	CASSIRFGQPFGEPEAFF
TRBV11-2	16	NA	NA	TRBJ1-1	TGTGCCAGCAGCTCCCCCAGTTCCGCCATGAACACTGAAGCTTTCTTT	CASSSPSSAMNTEAFF
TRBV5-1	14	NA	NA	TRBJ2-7	TGCGCCAGCAGCAAGACAAGCGTTGAATACGAGCAGTACTTC	CASSKTSVEYEQYF
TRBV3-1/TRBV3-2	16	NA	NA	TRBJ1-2	TGTGCCAGCAGCCACTCTCCAGAAAAAGCTAACTATGGCTACACCTTC	CASSHSPEKANYGYTF
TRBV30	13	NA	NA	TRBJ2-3	TGTGCCTGGGCCCCTTTAGGCACAGATACGCAGTATTTT	CAWAPLGTDTQYF
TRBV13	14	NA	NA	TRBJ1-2	TGTGCCAGCAGCTTAGGGGGCGCGTTCTATGGCTACACCTTC	CASSLGGAFYGYTF
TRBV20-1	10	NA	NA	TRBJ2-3	TGCAGCCCCTCTGCAGATACGCAGTATTTT	CSPSADTQYF
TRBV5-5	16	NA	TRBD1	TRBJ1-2	TGTGCCAGCAGCTCCTCGGCCAGGGGGACTAACTATGGCTACACCTTC	CASSSSARGTNYGYTF